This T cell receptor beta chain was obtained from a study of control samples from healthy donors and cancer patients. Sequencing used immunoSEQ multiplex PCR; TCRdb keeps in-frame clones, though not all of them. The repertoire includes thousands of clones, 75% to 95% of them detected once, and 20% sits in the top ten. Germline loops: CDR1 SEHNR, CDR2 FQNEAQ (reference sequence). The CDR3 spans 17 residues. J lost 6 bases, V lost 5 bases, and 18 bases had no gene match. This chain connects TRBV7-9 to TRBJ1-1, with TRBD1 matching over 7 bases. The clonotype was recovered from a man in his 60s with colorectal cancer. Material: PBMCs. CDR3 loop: CASSPRGYTGAPPEAFF. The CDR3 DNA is TGTGCCAGCAGCCCACGTGGGTATACAGGGGCTCCCCCTGAAGCTTTCTTT.